The rows below give T cell receptor beta chains drawn from one sample of a study of CD8 T cells in ankylosing spondylitis. From the 5' RACE reads, TCRdb called clonotypes with MiXCR, one entry per CDR3 protein. The sample lists approximately 100,000 distinct CDR3 sequences, roughly 8% occurring once. The specimen was blood, either unsorted or a sorted T cell fraction (not recorded which). Receptor source: a male donor with ankylosing spondylitis or in good health (not recorded which). Both conserved end residues are part of each CDR3. The D gene is left open where the match is weak. The listing skips clone size in some rows; elsewhere it reads once, few, many or a size class.

.	many	TRBJ2-1	TRBV11-3	TGTGCCAGCAGCTCCCCCCGTGGAAAAGAGCAGTTCTTC	CASSSPRGKEQFF
.	many	TRBJ1-1	TRBV20-1	TGCAGTGCTAGGTTATCCGAAGCTTTCTTT	CSARLSEAFF
TRBD1	many	TRBJ1-3	TRBV20-1	TGCAGTGCTTTCACAGGGGACACTCAGAGCTCTGGAAACACCATATATTTT	CSAFTGDTQSSGNTIYF
TRBD1	many	TRBJ2-1	TRBV18	TGTGCCAGCTCACCGGACAGGAGCTCCTACAATGAGCAGTTCTTC	CASSPDRSSYNEQFF
.	.	TRBJ1-5	TRBV6-2/TRBV6-3	TGTGCCAGCATCCCCGGGACTTCCAGCAATCAGCCCCAGCATTTT	CASIPGTSSNQPQHF
.	many	TRBJ1-4	TRBV2	TGTGCCAGCAGTGAGTCCGGATTTAATGAAAAACTGTTTTTT	CASSESGFNEKLFF
.	many	TRBJ1-6	TRBV20-1	TGCTCAGTTGCCGGGGGCAGGGATTCACCCCTCCACTTT	CSVAGGRDSPLHF
TRBD2	.	TRBJ2-1	TRBV6-4	TGTGCCAGCAGTCGTGGACTAGCGGGAGGAGGCAATGAGCAGTTCTTC	CASSRGLAGGGNEQFF
.	.	TRBJ2-2	TRBV11-3	TGTGCCACCTCGGAGACCCCAGCCACCGGGGAGCTGTTTTTT	CATSETPATGELFF
.	many	TRBJ2-7	TRBV20-1	TGCAGTGCTGGAGGGGGCGTGGGAGGCGAGCAGTACTTC	CSAGGGVGGEQYF
.	many	TRBJ2-2	TRBV9	TGTGCCAGCAGCGTATCCCGGACTACTCTTGACACCGGGGAGCTGTTTTTT	CASSVSRTTLDTGELFF
TRBD2	many	TRBJ2-3	TRBV7-2	TGTGCCAGCAGCTTACTAGCGGGAGTCATGCATACGCAGTATTTT	CASSLLAGVMHTQYF
TRBD1	many	TRBJ1-5	TRBV5-8	TGTGCCAGCAGCTTGGAGGGGGCATGGCAGCCCCAGCATTTT	CASSLEGAWQPQHF
.	many	TRBJ1-2	TRBV6-1	TGTGCCAGCAGAAACCGCCACACGGGTTATGCCTTGGACTATGGCTACACCTTC	CASRNRHTGYALDYGYTF
.	many	TRBJ2-1	TRBV6-6	TGTGCCAGCGGGGGTTATATGTACAATGAGCAGTTCTTC	CASGGYMYNEQFF
.	many	TRBJ2-1	TRBV5-4	TGTGCCAGCAGCTCCCTTCCCGGGCTTTCCTACAATGAGCAGTTCTTC	CASSSLPGLSYNEQFF
.	.	TRBJ2-2	TRBV6-1	TGTGCCAGCTCGGCACAAGGGTCGGCCGGGGAGCTGTTTTTT	CASSAQGSAGELFF
TRBD1	many	TRBJ1-5	TRBV6-1	TGTGCCAGCAACGACAGGGTGAGCAATCAGCCCCAGCATTTT	CASNDRVSNQPQHF
TRBD2	many	TRBJ2-1	TRBV12-3/TRBV12-4	TGTGCCAGCAGGGGATGGACTAGCGGGACCAATGAGCAGTTCTTC	CASRGWTSGTNEQFF
TRBD2	many	TRBJ2-7	TRBV5-1	TGCGCCAGCAGCTTGGTGAGCGGGAGCTCCTACGAGCAGTACTTC	CASSLVSGSSYEQYF
.	many	TRBJ2-4	TRBV18	TGTGCCAGCTTGGAGAAAAACATTCAGTACTTC	CASLEKNIQYF
TRBD2	many	TRBJ2-3	TRBV7-9	TGTGCCAGCAGCTTAGCCGGGACTAGCGGGAGTGATACGCAGTATTTT	CASSLAGTSGSDTQYF
TRBD1	.	TRBJ2-1	TRBV5-5	TGTGCCAGCAGCTTGGGAGGGACAGTGAAAGGGGATGAGCAGTTCTTC	CASSLGGTVKGDEQFF
.	many	TRBJ1-2	TRBV12-3/TRBV12-4	TGTGCCAGCAGTTTAAGGCAGCAATCTCTTCGGTATGGCTACACCTTC	CASSLRQQSLRYGYTF
.	many	TRBJ1-5	TRBV20-1	TGCAGTGCGGTAGAGCCGAGGGGACAACAGCCCCAGCATTTT	CSAVEPRGQQPQHF
TRBD1	.	TRBJ1-1	TRBV20-1	TGCAGTGCTAGGGAGGGACAGGGAGGTTGGGACACTGAAGCTTTCTTT	CSAREGQGGWDTEAFF
.	many	TRBJ1-1	TRBV4-2	TGTGCCAGCAGGACATTAGTAGCGAACGGACGGACTTTTTTGGTAAAGGCTTTCTTT	CASRTLVANGRTFLVKAFF
.	many	TRBJ1-2	TRBV9	TGTGCCAGCAGCGTAGGACAGAACTATGGCTACACCTTC	CASSVGQNYGYTF
TRBD1	many	TRBJ2-1	TRBV10-3	TGTGCCATCAGTGGGGGGACAGGGCACAATGAGCAGTTCTTC	CAISGGTGHNEQFF
TRBD2	many	TRBJ2-7	TRBV12-3/TRBV12-4	TGTGCCAGCAGTTCGACTAGCGGGAACCGCTACGAGCAGTACTTC	CASSSTSGNRYEQYF
.	many	TRBJ1-5	TRBV4-3	TGCGCCAGCAGCCAAGAAGCCGCATCAGGGAGGCCCCAGCATTTT	CASSQEAASGRPQHF
.	few	TRBJ1-5	TRBV15	TGTGCCACCAGCAGAGATCTGAGTAGCCAGGGTGGTCAGCCCCAGCATTTT	CATSRDLSSQGGQPQHF